This T cell receptor beta chain derives from a study of blood T cells in healthy people across ages. This clonotype was detected a few times. Every sample yielded at least 6.5 million isolated PBMCs. Extraction of total RNA produced a minimum of 5 micrograms from each sample. Together with a sample-barcoded 5' primer, a J-beta primer mix was included in a second PCR lasting about 7 to 12 cycles. Unique molecular identifiers of 12 random nucleotides labeled each cDNA. From the 5' RACE reads, TCRdb called clonotypes with MiXCR, one entry per CDR3 protein. The table has roughly 1.5 million distinct CDR3 sequences, 35% to 45% seen once. Material for sequencing was blood. The origin of this receptor is a woman aged 18-30 years in good health.

The CDR3 DNA reads as TGCAGTGCTCTCGACAGGGCGAAAGAGACCCAGTACTTC. This codes for CSALDRAKETQYF. The chain recombines TRBV20-1 with TRBJ2-5; 7 bases agree with TRBD1. Germline trimming cut 5 bases from V and 3 bases from J; bases unmatched to any gene: 6. Germline CDR1 is DFQATT and CDR2 is SNEGSKA (reference sequence). The CDR3 totals 13 residues.